Listed below are T cell receptor beta chains from one sample, sequenced in a study of blood T cell repertoires in COVID-19. The method was immunoSEQ multiplex PCR; TCRdb's version includes in-frame clones alone and lacks a portion of them. The data contain 300,000 to 350,000 clones, 88% of them singletons. Material for sequencing was peripheral blood. The origin of the receptors is a woman in her 70s with COVID-19, enrolled during active disease. Each CDR3 is given with its conserved first and last residue. The D gene is left open where the match is weak. Where a row states a size, it is once, few, many or the class of an expanded clone; other rows omit it.

j_gene	abundance	v_gene	len	d_gene	CDR3aa	CDR3nt
TRBJ1-1	NA	TRBV28	11	NA	CASTQGQRAFF	TGTGCCAGCACACAGGGCCAGAGGGCTTTCTTT
TRBJ1-2	NA	TRBV10-3	15	NA	CAISESETAPYGYTF	TGTGCCATCAGTGAGTCGGAGACGGCCCCCTATGGCTACACCTTC
TRBJ1-2	NA	TRBV24-1	15	TRBD1	CATSDPTGGKNGYTF	TGTGCCACCAGTGATCCCACAGGGGGCAAGAACGGCTACACCTTC
TRBJ2-3	once	TRBV27	17	NA	CARPIRTPLGDTDTQYF	TGTGCCAGGCCGATCCGGACCCCGCTCGGGGACACAGATACGCAGTATTTT
TRBJ2-3	NA	TRBV7-2	15	TRBD1	CASSLQGAPSDTQYF	TGTGCCAGCAGCTTACAGGGGGCCCCCTCAGATACGCAGTATTTT
TRBJ1-1	NA	TRBV27	15	NA	CASSSWDTKNTEAFF	TGTGCCAGCAGTTCCTGGGACACCAAGAACACTGAAGCTTTCTTT
TRBJ2-7	NA	TRBV7-8	14	TRBD1	CASSPRDRVNEQYF	TGTGCCAGCAGCCCCCGGGACAGGGTAAACGAGCAGTACTTC
TRBJ1-2	NA	TRBV6-5	15	TRBD1	CASSYSDRVNYGYTF	TGTGCCAGCAGTTACTCGGACAGGGTTAACTATGGCTACACCTTC
TRBJ1-1	NA	TRBV5-1	14	NA	CASSVQGEDTEAFF	TGCGCCAGCTCGGTACAGGGTGAAGACACTGAAGCTTTCTTT
TRBJ2-1	NA	TRBV4-3	15	TRBD2	CASSQERTSANEQFF	TGCGCCAGCAGCCAAGAACGTACTAGCGCCAATGAGCAGTTCTTC
TRBJ2-3	once	TRBV10-3	16	TRBD1	CAINAVGQGTADTQYF	TGTGCCATCAATGCAGTAGGACAGGGTACCGCAGATACGCAGTATTTT
TRBJ1-1	NA	TRBV6-2/TRBV6-3	12	NA	CASSFIDREAFF	TGTGCCAGCAGTTTTATTGACAGGGAAGCTTTCTTT
TRBJ1-1	NA	TRBV7-9	14	TRBD1	CASSLLQGATEAFF	TGTGCCAGCAGCTTACTGCAGGGGGCCACTGAAGCTTTCTTT
TRBJ1-2	once	TRBV28	14	NA	CASRGGSVDYGYTF	TGTGCCAGCAGGGGGGGTAGCGTGGACTATGGCTACACCTTC
TRBJ2-2	NA	TRBV19	16	TRBD2	CASSTTSGGNTGELFF	TGTGCCAGTAGTACCACTAGCGGGGGCAACACCGGGGAGCTGTTTTTT
TRBJ1-1	NA	TRBV5-6	14	NA	CASSRVRQNTEAFF	TGTGCCAGCAGTCGAGTGCGGCAGAACACTGAAGCTTTCTTT
TRBJ1-5	once	TRBV28	14	NA	CASSPRRQGQPQHF	TGTGCCAGCAGTCCCCGCCGTCAGGGCCAGCCCCAGCATTTT